This is a list of T cell receptor beta chains from one sample in a study of blood T cells in healthy people across ages. Via MiXCR, TCRdb re-called the 5' RACE reads, giving one row per CDR3 protein. Altogether 750,000 to 950,000 distinct CDR3 sequences are present, about 55% being singletons, with the ten largest covering 41%. The source material was blood. These receptors were collected from an elderly man in good health. CDR3s include the opening cysteine and the closing phenylalanine or tryptophan. Each record gives: D gene, V gene, clone size, J gene, CDR3 DNA, CDR3 protein. The D gene is left open where the match is weak. Clone size is shown for a subset of rows, as once, few, many or a class of expanded clone.

TRBD1	TRBV20-1	once	TRBJ1-2	TGCAGTGCTAGACCACTGACGCAGGGGGCAGGAGGCTACACCTTC	CSARPLTQGAGGYTF
NA	TRBV27	few	TRBJ2-1	TGTGCCAGCACACAAGACGGCGGCTACAATGAGCAGTTCTTC	CASTQDGGYNEQFF
TRBD1	TRBV20-1	few	TRBJ1-1	TGCAGTGCTAGTGGGCAGGGGGCTTTGCAGGCTTTCTTT	CSASGQGALQAFF
NA	TRBV20-1	NA	TRBJ2-7	TGCAGTGCTAGAGATTGGGGTTGGGACAACTACGAGCAGTACTTC	CSARDWGWDNYEQYF
NA	TRBV7-3	NA	TRBJ1-1	TGTGCCTCGGGGCAGGGGTCCACCCATGAAGCTTTCTTT	CASGQGSTHEAFF
TRBD2	TRBV5-1	NA	TRBJ2-3	TGCGCCAGCAGCTCCGGACTAGCGGGAGCGGGAGAGACAGATACGCAGTATTTT	CASSSGLAGAGETDTQYF
NA	TRBV9	NA	TRBJ2-3	TGTGCCAGCAGCGACCGACACCTACCAGATACGCAGTATTTT	CASSDRHLPDTQYF
TRBD2	TRBV6-5	few	TRBJ2-1	TGTGCCAGCAGTTACTCGACTAGCGGGGAGCAGTTCTTC	CASSYSTSGEQFF
NA	TRBV5-1	few	TRBJ1-5	TGCGCCAGCAGCTTGGAACCGGCAGGCAATCAGCCCCAGCATTTT	CASSLEPAGNQPQHF
NA	TRBV7-2	NA	TRBJ2-3	TGTGCCAGCAGCTACACTAACACAGATACGCAGTATTTT	CASSYTNTDTQYF
NA	TRBV6-5	NA	TRBJ2-2	TGTGCCAGCAGCTTACTCGGCAGCCCCGGAGGGGGGGCCGGGGAGCTGTTTTTT	CASSLLGSPGGGAGELFF
NA	TRBV3-1	NA	TRBJ2-7	TGTGCCAGCAGCCTTAGGCTTGGCGAGCAGTACTTC	CASSLRLGEQYF
TRBD1	TRBV7-9	once	TRBJ1-2	TGTGCCAGCAGCTTAGAGGACAGGGACCTCTATGGCTACACCTTC	CASSLEDRDLYGYTF
NA	TRBV28	NA	TRBJ2-7	TGTGCCAGCAGTTTTCGTGGCACCGGGGAGCAGTACTTC	CASSFRGTGEQYF
NA	TRBV20-1	few	TRBJ2-7	TGCAGTGCTAGGGCCGCGACAGGAGGGCTTGGCGAGCAGTACTTC	CSARAATGGLGEQYF
NA	TRBV12-3/TRBV12-4	NA	TRBJ1-5	TGTGCCAGCAGTGTCGCCAGGGGTGAGGAAAGCAATCAGCCCCAGCATTTT	CASSVARGEESNQPQHF
NA	TRBV12-3/TRBV12-4	NA	TRBJ2-1	TGTGCCAGCACCACTAGACTTTTATACAATGAGCAGTTCTTC	CASTTRLLYNEQFF
NA	TRBV29-1	NA	TRBJ2-2	TGCAGCGTCCCCGGGACTGGAAGCACCGGGGAGCTGTTTTTT	CSVPGTGSTGELFF